This T cell receptor beta chain was profiled in a study of blood T cells in healthy people across ages. Overall study: Per every two T cells, about one barcoded beta molecule was captured by template switching. Findings and caveats of the study: Both naive CD4+ cell counts and diversity were greater in long-lived donors than in aged donors.

Sample-barcoded 5' priming and a J-beta primer mix drove a second PCR of roughly 6 to 12 cycles. Each cDNA molecule, via a template-switch adaptor with 12 random nucleotides, was tagged. From the 5' RACE reads, TCRdb called clonotypes with MiXCR, one entry per CDR3 protein. The table shows approximately 830,000 distinct CDR3 sequences, with 55% to 65% occurring only once. V was clipped by 1 base and J by 6 bases, with 20 bases between them. Germline V CDR1 and CDR2: SGHAT, FQNNGV. The CDR3 is 17 residues long. With respect to this clonotype: The antigen is not known.

The rearrangement uses TRBV11-2 and TRBJ2-3, with D possibly being TRBD1 (7 bases). The specimen was blood. This sequence was found in a man aged 25-45 years in good health. CDR3 residues: CASSLGVLGQAGDTQYF. CDR3 DNA: TGTGCCAGCAGCTTAGGTGTGTTAGGACAGGCGGGGGATACGCAGTATTTT. The complete variable domain, with remaining parts taken from reference TRBV11-2 and TRBJ2-3, reads EAGVAQSPRYKIIEKRQSVAFWCNPISGHATLYWYQQILGQGPKLLIQFQNNGVVDDSQLPKDRFSAERLKGVDSTLKIQPAKLEDSAVYLCASSLGVLGQAGDTQYFGPGTRLTVL.